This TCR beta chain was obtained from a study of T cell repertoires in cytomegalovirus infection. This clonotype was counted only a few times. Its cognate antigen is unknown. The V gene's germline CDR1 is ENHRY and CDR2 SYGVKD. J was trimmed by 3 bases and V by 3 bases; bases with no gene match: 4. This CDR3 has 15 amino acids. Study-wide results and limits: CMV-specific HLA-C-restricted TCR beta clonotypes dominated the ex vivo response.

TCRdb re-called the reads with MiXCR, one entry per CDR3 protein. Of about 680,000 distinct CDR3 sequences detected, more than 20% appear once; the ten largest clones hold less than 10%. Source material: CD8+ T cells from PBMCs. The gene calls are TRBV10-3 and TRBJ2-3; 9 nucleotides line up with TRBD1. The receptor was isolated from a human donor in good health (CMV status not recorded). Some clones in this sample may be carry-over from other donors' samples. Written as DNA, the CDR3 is TGTGCCATCAGTGAAAGACAGGGGGGGACAGATACGCAGTATTTT. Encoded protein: CAISERQGGTDTQYF.